The text below deals with one T cell receptor beta chain. Germline V gene sequence: CDR1 LGHNA, CDR2 YNFKEQ. Trimming removed 0 bases at V and 7 bases at J, with 10 bases between. The CDR3 length is 15 residues. The data were produced by immunoSEQ multiplex PCR, yet TCRdb's version contains in-frame clones alone and is incomplete. The sample shows some 25,000 clones, about 70% of them seen only once. The data derive from a study of PD-1 blockade in classical Hodgkin lymphoma. Time point denoted: cycle 4 day 1 (C4D1), after five to seven weeks of nivolumab. Following autologous stem cell transplantation, relapse occurred in every patient, and exposure to brentuximab vedotin varied.

This specimen consisted of peripheral blood mononuclear cells (PBMCs), obtained before the fourth cycle of nivolumab. The receptor was isolated from a human donor with classical Hodgkin lymphoma. The J gene is TRBJ1-6, the V gene TRBV4-2; D uncertain. The CDR3 is CASSQEGSNNSPLHF. In DNA, the CDR3 is TGTGCCAGCAGCCAAGAAGGAAGCAACAATTCACCCCTCCACTTT.